In this sample, the clone carrying this TCR beta chain turned up a few times. The target antigen is unknown. These data belong to a study of T cells in Graves' hyperthyroidism and ophthalmopathy. Study summary: Peripheral blood collection took place at initial diagnosis, before any treatment.

CDR1 is MNHEY, CDR2 SVGAGI, per germline. Between the trimmed V and J ends, which lost 0 bases and 1 base, there was a span of 9 bases. The CDR3 extends over 15 amino acids. Researchers amplified the TCR beta CDR3 regions from RNA transcripts. Initially, a first-round RT-PCR of the TCR CDR3 employed the HTBI primer set. TCRdb recomputed calls from the multiplex PCR reads with MiXCR, one row per CDR3 protein. Altogether around 600,000 distinct CDR3 sequences are present, approximately 16% being singletons, with the ten largest covering about 3.5%. Findings and limits, study-wide: Most thyroid clonotypes that were expanded above 0.001 also turned up in blood. Median prediction lead before ophthalmopathy onset was about 6.5 months with the model.

Sequencing input: blood. The receptor was isolated from a middle-aged woman with Graves' ophthalmopathy. V gene TRBV6-5 combines with J gene TRBJ1-1; the D is unclear. The CDR3 spells CASSYSAGQNTEAFF. As DNA, the CDR3 is TGTGCCAGCAGTTACTCCGCAGGCCAGAACACTGAAGCTTTCTTT.